This is a list of T cell receptor beta chains from one sample in a study of cytomegalovirus exposure and HLA in healthy donors. Here immunoSEQ multiplex PCR was the method, and the copy in TCRdb shows in-frame clones only, minus some. The sample yields about 190,000 clones, over 70% seen once. Sequencing input: PBMCs. The source of these receptors is a young woman in good health and CMV-seropositive. The CDR3 runs from the conserved cysteine through the conserved F or W. The D gene is left open where the match is weak. Only some rows state a clone size, as once, few, many or a class for expanded clones.

j_call: TRBJ1-2
d_call: -
v_call: TRBV4-2
clone_size: -
cdr3_aa: CASSQATGSRDGYTF
cdr3_nt: TGTGCCAGCAGCCAGGCTACCGGGAGCCGAGATGGCTACACCTTC

j_call: TRBJ1-5
d_call: TRBD1
v_call: TRBV6-1
clone_size: -
cdr3_aa: CASTSGQGLNQPQHF
cdr3_nt: TGTGCCAGCACCTCAGGACAGGGACTGAATCAGCCCCAGCATTTT

j_call: TRBJ1-3
d_call: -
v_call: TRBV5-6
clone_size: -
cdr3_aa: CASSQVTGNTIYF
cdr3_nt: TGTGCCAGCAGCCAGGTGACTGGAAACACCATATATTTT

j_call: TRBJ2-7
d_call: TRBD1
v_call: TRBV27
clone_size: -
cdr3_aa: CASSWTGSHEQYF
cdr3_nt: TGTGCCAGCAGCTGGACAGGGTCACACGAGCAGTACTTC

j_call: TRBJ1-6
d_call: TRBD1
v_call: TRBV19
clone_size: -
cdr3_aa: CASSILGTASPLHF
cdr3_nt: TGTGCCAGTAGTATTCTCGGGACAGCTTCACCCCTCCACTTT

j_call: TRBJ2-3
d_call: TRBD1
v_call: TRBV9
clone_size: few
cdr3_aa: CASSVGTGSDTQYF
cdr3_nt: TGTGCCAGCAGCGTTGGGACAGGGTCAGATACGCAGTATTTT

j_call: TRBJ2-1
d_call: TRBD2
v_call: TRBV2
clone_size: -
cdr3_aa: CASRIRAGAINEQFF
cdr3_nt: TGTGCCAGCAGAATTAGAGCGGGAGCCATCAATGAGCAGTTCTTC

j_call: TRBJ2-6
d_call: -
v_call: TRBV4-1
clone_size: -
cdr3_aa: CASSQDIGGGAAGANVLTF
cdr3_nt: TGCGCCAGCAGCCAAGATATTGGAGGGGGCGCAGCTGGGGCCAACGTCCTGACTTTC

j_call: TRBJ2-1
d_call: TRBD1
v_call: TRBV19
clone_size: -
cdr3_aa: CASSPGQSSYNEQFF
cdr3_nt: TGTGCCAGTAGCCCGGGACAGAGCTCCTACAATGAGCAGTTCTTC

j_call: TRBJ2-3
d_call: -
v_call: TRBV19
clone_size: -
cdr3_aa: CASSTRGNTQYF
cdr3_nt: TGTGCCAGTAGTACACGCGGGAATACGCAGTATTTT

j_call: TRBJ2-7
d_call: TRBD2
v_call: TRBV10-2
clone_size: -
cdr3_aa: CASSGIAGDTIYEQYF
cdr3_nt: TGCGCCAGCAGTGGAATAGCGGGAGATACCATCTACGAGCAGTACTTC

j_call: TRBJ2-1
d_call: -
v_call: TRBV28
clone_size: -
cdr3_aa: CASSLTIGSSYNEQFF
cdr3_nt: TGTGCCAGCAGTTTGACTATAGGGAGCTCCTACAATGAGCAGTTCTTC

j_call: TRBJ1-3
d_call: -
v_call: TRBV21-1
clone_size: -
cdr3_aa: CASSKGGQGAGGNTIYF
cdr3_nt: TGTGCCAGCAGCAAAGGAGGGCAGGGGGCAGGAGGAAACACCATATATTTT

j_call: TRBJ2-1
d_call: -
v_call: TRBV5-1
clone_size: -
cdr3_aa: CASSRQQGSYNEQFF
cdr3_nt: TGCGCCAGCAGTAGACAACAGGGTTCCTACAATGAGCAGTTCTTC

j_call: TRBJ2-7
d_call: -
v_call: TRBV5-1
clone_size: -
cdr3_aa: CASSSSTHAYEQYF
cdr3_nt: TGCGCCAGCAGCTCCTCGACACACGCCTACGAGCAGTACTTC

j_call: TRBJ1-2
d_call: -
v_call: TRBV7-2
clone_size: -
cdr3_aa: CASSFGQVYGYTF
cdr3_nt: TGTGCCAGCAGCTTTGGGCAGGTTTATGGCTACACCTTC

j_call: TRBJ1-2
d_call: -
v_call: TRBV7-9
clone_size: -
cdr3_aa: CASSLWGSISGHGYTF
cdr3_nt: TGTGCCAGCAGCTTGTGGGGCTCTATCTCGGGCCATGGCTACACCTTC

j_call: TRBJ2-3
d_call: TRBD1
v_call: TRBV5-6
clone_size: once
cdr3_aa: CASSETGSTDTQYF
cdr3_nt: TGTGCCAGCAGCGAGACAGGGAGCACAGATACGCAGTATTTT

j_call: TRBJ1-3
d_call: -
v_call: TRBV4-2
clone_size: -
cdr3_aa: CASSQDGRPNSRGNTIYF
cdr3_nt: TGTGCCAGCAGCCAAGATGGGCGCCCGAACAGTAGGGGAAACACCATATATTTT

j_call: TRBJ1-2
d_call: -
v_call: TRBV28
clone_size: -
cdr3_aa: CASSSGGGARYYGYTF
cdr3_nt: TGTGCCAGCAGTTCAGGAGGGGGGGCGCGTTACTATGGCTACACCTTC

j_call: TRBJ1-5
d_call: -
v_call: TRBV5-5
clone_size: -
cdr3_aa: CASSLGVQNSNQPQHF
cdr3_nt: TGTGCCAGCAGCTTGGGGGTACAGAACAGCAATCAGCCCCAGCATTTT

j_call: TRBJ2-7
d_call: -
v_call: TRBV28
clone_size: few
cdr3_aa: CASSHSYEQYF
cdr3_nt: TGTGCCAGCAGTCACAGCTACGAGCAGTACTTC

j_call: TRBJ2-7
d_call: TRBD1
v_call: TRBV10-1
clone_size: once
cdr3_aa: CASGPFGTGDGEQYF
cdr3_nt: TGCGCCAGCGGACCATTTGGGACAGGGGACGGCGAGCAGTACTTC

j_call: TRBJ2-5
d_call: -
v_call: TRBV28
clone_size: -
cdr3_aa: CASSLSLPGVGETQYF
cdr3_nt: TGTGCCAGCAGTTTAAGTCTCCCAGGGGTCGGGGAGACCCAGTACTTC

j_call: TRBJ1-1
d_call: -
v_call: TRBV28
clone_size: -
cdr3_aa: CASSFIPNTEAFF
cdr3_nt: TGTGCCAGCAGTTTTATCCCGAACACTGAAGCTTTCTTT

j_call: TRBJ2-1
d_call: TRBD2
v_call: TRBV7-8
clone_size: few
cdr3_aa: CASSTPGVAGVHEQFF
cdr3_nt: TGTGCCAGCAGCACCCCCGGAGTAGCGGGAGTCCATGAGCAGTTCTTC

j_call: TRBJ2-1
d_call: -
v_call: TRBV29-1
clone_size: -
cdr3_aa: CSVSRLGGPSYNEQFF
cdr3_nt: TGCAGCGTTAGTCGTCTTGGGGGCCCTTCCTACAATGAGCAGTTCTTC

j_call: TRBJ2-2
d_call: TRBD1
v_call: TRBV5-1
clone_size: -
cdr3_aa: CASSRTGSTGELFF
cdr3_nt: TGCGCCAGCAGCCGGACAGGCTCTACCGGGGAGCTGTTTTTT

j_call: TRBJ1-2
d_call: -
v_call: TRBV6-1
clone_size: -
cdr3_aa: CASSQGIRGYTF
cdr3_nt: TGTGCCAGCAGTCAGGGTATTAGGGGCTACACCTTC

j_call: TRBJ2-6
d_call: TRBD1
v_call: TRBV6-1
clone_size: -
cdr3_aa: CASSEKTGDGANVLTF
cdr3_nt: TGTGCCAGCAGTGAGAAGACAGGGGATGGGGCCAACGTCCTGACTTTC

j_call: TRBJ2-7
d_call: TRBD2
v_call: TRBV28
clone_size: -
cdr3_aa: CASSPGTSDSYEQYF
cdr3_nt: TGTGCCAGCAGCCCCGGGACTAGCGACTCCTACGAGCAGTACTTC

j_call: TRBJ2-7
d_call: -
v_call: TRBV28
clone_size: -
cdr3_aa: CASSFRGKVSYEQYF
cdr3_nt: TGTGCCAGCAGTTTTAGGGGGAAGGTAAGCTACGAGCAGTACTTC

j_call: TRBJ2-1
d_call: TRBD1
v_call: TRBV27
clone_size: -
cdr3_aa: CASSRTGTGGRNEQFF
cdr3_nt: TGTGCCAGCAGTCGGACCGGGACAGGGGGCCGCAATGAGCAGTTCTTC

j_call: TRBJ2-5
d_call: -
v_call: TRBV27
clone_size: once
cdr3_aa: CASSLSGRKQYF
cdr3_nt: TGTGCCAGCAGTTTATCGGGGAGAAAGCAGTACTTC

j_call: TRBJ1-2
d_call: -
v_call: TRBV28
clone_size: once
cdr3_aa: CASSPTYGGYTF
cdr3_nt: TGTGCCAGCAGCCCCACCTACGGTGGCTACACCTTC

j_call: TRBJ2-7
d_call: -
v_call: TRBV27
clone_size: -
cdr3_aa: CASRVGSSEQYF
cdr3_nt: TGTGCCAGCAGGGTAGGGAGCAGCGAGCAGTACTTC

j_call: TRBJ1-6
d_call: -
v_call: TRBV7-2
clone_size: -
cdr3_aa: CASSFRGASPLHF
cdr3_nt: TGTGCCAGCAGCTTCAGGGGAGCTTCACCCCTCCACTTT

j_call: TRBJ2-7
d_call: -
v_call: TRBV28
clone_size: once
cdr3_aa: CASIPAERVPSYEQYF
cdr3_nt: TGCGCCAGCATCCCGGCGGAGCGGGTCCCCTCCTACGAGCAGTACTTC

j_call: TRBJ2-2
d_call: -
v_call: TRBV28
clone_size: -
cdr3_aa: CASSLYASGLANTGELFF
cdr3_nt: TGTGCCAGCAGTTTATACGCAAGTGGACTCGCGAACACCGGGGAGCTGTTTTTT

j_call: TRBJ2-7
d_call: -
v_call: TRBV2
clone_size: -
cdr3_aa: CASRGAYEQYF
cdr3_nt: TGTGCCAGCAGGGGGGCTTACGAGCAGTACTTC

j_call: TRBJ2-1
d_call: TRBD2
v_call: TRBV15
clone_size: -
cdr3_aa: CATSRLTSGNDNEQFF
cdr3_nt: TGTGCCACCAGCAGGTTAACTAGCGGGAACGACAATGAGCAGTTCTTC

j_call: TRBJ2-5
d_call: TRBD2
v_call: TRBV5-4
clone_size: few
cdr3_aa: CASSLGAAGTRETQYF
cdr3_nt: TGTGCCAGCAGCTTGGGAGCAGCGGGAACTCGGGAGACCCAGTACTTC

j_call: TRBJ2-1
d_call: -
v_call: TRBV5-1
clone_size: -
cdr3_aa: CASSSSVPNNEQFF
cdr3_nt: TGCGCCAGCAGCTCTAGCGTGCCGAACAATGAGCAGTTCTTC

j_call: TRBJ2-1
d_call: -
v_call: TRBV6-1
clone_size: -
cdr3_aa: CASSEAGYTYNEQFF
cdr3_nt: TGTGCCAGCAGTGAGGCAGGGTATACCTACAATGAGCAGTTCTTC

j_call: TRBJ1-3
d_call: -
v_call: TRBV28
clone_size: -
cdr3_aa: CASSFRQVSGNTIYF
cdr3_nt: TGTGCCAGCAGTTTTCGTCAGGTCTCTGGAAACACCATATATTTT

j_call: TRBJ2-3
d_call: TRBD1
v_call: TRBV5-6
clone_size: once
cdr3_aa: CASSPRDRERHTQYF
cdr3_nt: TGTGCCAGCAGCCCCCGGGACAGGGAGCGGCATACGCAGTATTTT

j_call: TRBJ2-7
d_call: TRBD2
v_call: TRBV9
clone_size: once
cdr3_aa: CASSVGLAGTYEQYF
cdr3_nt: TGTGCCAGCAGCGTAGGACTAGCGGGTACCTACGAGCAGTACTTC

j_call: TRBJ2-1
d_call: TRBD2
v_call: TRBV7-2
clone_size: -
cdr3_aa: CASSTRTRTKEQFF
cdr3_nt: TGTGCCAGCAGCACTCGGACTAGAACGAAGGAGCAGTTCTTC

j_call: TRBJ2-1
d_call: -
v_call: TRBV20-1
clone_size: -
cdr3_aa: CSARGVGEQFF
cdr3_nt: TGCAGTGCTAGAGGAGTCGGTGAGCAGTTCTTC

j_call: TRBJ2-7
d_call: TRBD1
v_call: TRBV28
clone_size: -
cdr3_aa: CASTRTGAAYEQYF
cdr3_nt: TGTGCCAGCACCAGGACAGGAGCCGCCTACGAGCAGTACTTC

j_call: TRBJ1-3
d_call: TRBD1
v_call: TRBV2
clone_size: -
cdr3_aa: CASSGDRLPVYF
cdr3_nt: TGTGCCAGCAGTGGGGACAGGCTCCCGGTATATTTT

j_call: TRBJ1-1
d_call: -
v_call: TRBV5-1
clone_size: few
cdr3_aa: CASSWDFSTEAFF
cdr3_nt: TGCGCCAGCAGCTGGGACTTTAGCACTGAAGCTTTCTTT

j_call: TRBJ1-3
d_call: -
v_call: TRBV10-1
clone_size: few
cdr3_aa: CASSESILREKYF
cdr3_nt: TGCGCCAGCAGTGAGTCGATACTGCGGGAGAAATATTTT

j_call: TRBJ2-1
d_call: TRBD2
v_call: TRBV9
clone_size: -
cdr3_aa: CASSHTSGRANEQFF
cdr3_nt: TGTGCCAGCAGCCATACTAGCGGGAGGGCTAATGAGCAGTTCTTC